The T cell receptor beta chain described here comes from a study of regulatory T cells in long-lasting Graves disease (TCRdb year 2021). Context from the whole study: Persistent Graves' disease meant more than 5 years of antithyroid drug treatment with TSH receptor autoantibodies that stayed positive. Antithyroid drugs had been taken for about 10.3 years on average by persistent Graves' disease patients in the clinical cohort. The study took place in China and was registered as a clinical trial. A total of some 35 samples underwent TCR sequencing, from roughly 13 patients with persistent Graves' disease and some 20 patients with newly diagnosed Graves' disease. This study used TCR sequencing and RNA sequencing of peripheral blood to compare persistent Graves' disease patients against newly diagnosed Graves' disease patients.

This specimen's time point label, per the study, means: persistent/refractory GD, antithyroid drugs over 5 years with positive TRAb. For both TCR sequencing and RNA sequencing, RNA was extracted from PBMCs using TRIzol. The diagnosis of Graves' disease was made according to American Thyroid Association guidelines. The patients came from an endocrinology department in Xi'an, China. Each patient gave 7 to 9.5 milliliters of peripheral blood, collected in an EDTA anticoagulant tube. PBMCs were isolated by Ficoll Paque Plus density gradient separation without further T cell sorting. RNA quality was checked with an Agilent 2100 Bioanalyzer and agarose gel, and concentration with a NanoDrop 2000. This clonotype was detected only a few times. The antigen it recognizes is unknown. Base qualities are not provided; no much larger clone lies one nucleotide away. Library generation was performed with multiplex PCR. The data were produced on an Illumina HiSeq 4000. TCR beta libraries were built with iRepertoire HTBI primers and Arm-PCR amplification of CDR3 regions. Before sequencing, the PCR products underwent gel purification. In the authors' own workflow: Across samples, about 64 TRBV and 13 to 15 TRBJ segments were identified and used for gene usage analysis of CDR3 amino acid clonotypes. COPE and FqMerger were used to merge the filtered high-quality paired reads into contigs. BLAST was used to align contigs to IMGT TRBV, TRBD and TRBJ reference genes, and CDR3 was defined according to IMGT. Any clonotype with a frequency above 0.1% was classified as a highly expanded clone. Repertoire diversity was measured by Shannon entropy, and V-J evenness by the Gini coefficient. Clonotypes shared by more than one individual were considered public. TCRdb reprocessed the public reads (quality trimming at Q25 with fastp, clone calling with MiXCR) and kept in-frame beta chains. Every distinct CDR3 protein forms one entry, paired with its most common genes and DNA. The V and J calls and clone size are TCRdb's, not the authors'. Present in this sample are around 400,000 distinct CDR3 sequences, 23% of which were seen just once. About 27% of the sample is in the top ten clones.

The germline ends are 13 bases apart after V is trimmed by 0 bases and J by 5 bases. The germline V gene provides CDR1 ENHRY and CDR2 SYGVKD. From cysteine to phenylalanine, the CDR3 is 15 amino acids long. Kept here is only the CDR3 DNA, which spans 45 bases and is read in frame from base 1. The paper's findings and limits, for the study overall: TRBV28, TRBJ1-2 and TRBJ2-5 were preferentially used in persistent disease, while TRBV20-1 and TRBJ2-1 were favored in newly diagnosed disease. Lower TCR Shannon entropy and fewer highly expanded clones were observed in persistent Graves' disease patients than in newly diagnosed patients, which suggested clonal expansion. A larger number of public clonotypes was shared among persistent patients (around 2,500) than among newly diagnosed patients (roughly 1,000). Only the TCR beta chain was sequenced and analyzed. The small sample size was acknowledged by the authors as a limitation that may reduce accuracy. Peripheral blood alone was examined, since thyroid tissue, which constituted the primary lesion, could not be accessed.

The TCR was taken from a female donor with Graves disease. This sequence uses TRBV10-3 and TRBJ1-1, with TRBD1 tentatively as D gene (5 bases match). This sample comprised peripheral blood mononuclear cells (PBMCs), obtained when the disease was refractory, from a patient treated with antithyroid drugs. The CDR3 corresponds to CAISESNRWGTEAFF. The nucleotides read TGTGCCATCAGTGAGTCGAACAGGTGGGGGACTGAAGCTTTCTTT.